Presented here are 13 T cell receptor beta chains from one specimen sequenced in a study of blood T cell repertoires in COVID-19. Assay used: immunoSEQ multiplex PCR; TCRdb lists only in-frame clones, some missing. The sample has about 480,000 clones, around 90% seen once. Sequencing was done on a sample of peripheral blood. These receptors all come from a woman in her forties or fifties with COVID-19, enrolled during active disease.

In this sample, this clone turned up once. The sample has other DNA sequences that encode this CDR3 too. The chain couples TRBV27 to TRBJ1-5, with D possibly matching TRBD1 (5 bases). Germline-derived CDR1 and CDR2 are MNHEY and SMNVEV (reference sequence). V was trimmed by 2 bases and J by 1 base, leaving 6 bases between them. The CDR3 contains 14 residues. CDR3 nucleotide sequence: TGTGCCAGCAGTTTAGGGGGGAGCAATCAGCCCCAGCATTTT. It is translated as CASSLGGSNQPQHF.

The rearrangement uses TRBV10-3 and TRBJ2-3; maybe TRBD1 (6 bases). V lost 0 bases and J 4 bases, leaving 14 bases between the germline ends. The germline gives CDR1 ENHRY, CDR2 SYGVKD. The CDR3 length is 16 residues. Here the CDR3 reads CAISESSRGTADTQYF. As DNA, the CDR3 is TGTGCCATCAGTGAGTCGAGTAGGGGGACGGCAGATACGCAGTATTTT.

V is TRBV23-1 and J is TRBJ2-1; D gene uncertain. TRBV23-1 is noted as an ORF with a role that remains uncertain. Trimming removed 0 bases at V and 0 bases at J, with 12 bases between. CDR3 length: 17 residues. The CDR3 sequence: CASSQSTIGSSYNEQFF. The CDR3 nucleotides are TGCGCCAGCAGTCAATCCACGATCGGTAGCTCCTACAATGAGCAGTTCTTC.

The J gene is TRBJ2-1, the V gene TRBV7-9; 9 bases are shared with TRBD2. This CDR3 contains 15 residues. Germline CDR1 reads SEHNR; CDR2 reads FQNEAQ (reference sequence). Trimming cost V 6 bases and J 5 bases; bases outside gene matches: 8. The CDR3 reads CASREGLAAHNEQFF. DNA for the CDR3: TGTGCCAGCAGAGAGGGACTAGCCGCCCACAATGAGCAGTTCTTC.

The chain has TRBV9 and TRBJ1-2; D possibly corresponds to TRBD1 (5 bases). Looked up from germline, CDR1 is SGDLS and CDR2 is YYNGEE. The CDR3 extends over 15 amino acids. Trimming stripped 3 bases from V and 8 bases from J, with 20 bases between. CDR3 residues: CASSGSGTGDLGYTF. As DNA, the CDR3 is TGTGCCAGCAGCGGATCCGGGACGGGGGATCTGGGCTACACCTTC.

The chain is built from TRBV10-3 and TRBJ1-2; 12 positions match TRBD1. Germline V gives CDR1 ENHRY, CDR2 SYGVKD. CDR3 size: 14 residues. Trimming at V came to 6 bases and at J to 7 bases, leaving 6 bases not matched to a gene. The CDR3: CAIRPGQGAGGYTF. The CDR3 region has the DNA TGTGCCATCAGGCCGGGACAGGGGGCAGGTGGCTACACCTTC.

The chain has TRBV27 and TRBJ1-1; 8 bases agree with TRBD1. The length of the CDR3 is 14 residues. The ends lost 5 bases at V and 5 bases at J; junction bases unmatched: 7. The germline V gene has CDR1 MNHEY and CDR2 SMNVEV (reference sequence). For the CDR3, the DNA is TGTGCCAGCAGTACCGGACAGGGTAGGACTGAAGCTTTCTTT. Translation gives CASSTGQGRTEAFF.

The CDR3: CASSFGGAGETQYF. The DNA for the CDR3 is TGTGCCAGCAGCTTCGGGGGGGCCGGAGAGACCCAGTACTTC. The chain has TRBV9 and TRBJ2-5; TRBD2 matches at 8 bases. The CDR3 extends over 14 amino acids. Germline V gives CDR1 SGDLS, CDR2 YYNGEE. V lost 4 bases and J lost 4; bases outside the gene matches: 6.

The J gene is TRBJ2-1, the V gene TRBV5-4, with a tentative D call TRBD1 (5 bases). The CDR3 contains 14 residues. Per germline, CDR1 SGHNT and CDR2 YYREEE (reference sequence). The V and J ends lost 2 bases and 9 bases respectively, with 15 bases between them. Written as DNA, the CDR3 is TGTGCCAGCAGCTTCATGGTAGGGGCAGGTGAGCAGTTCTTC. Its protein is CASSFMVGAGEQFF.

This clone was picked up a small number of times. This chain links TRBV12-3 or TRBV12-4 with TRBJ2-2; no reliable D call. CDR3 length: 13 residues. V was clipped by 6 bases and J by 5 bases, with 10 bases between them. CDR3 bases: TGTGCCAGCAGCCGTAGAGAGACCGGGGAGCTGTTTTTT. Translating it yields CASSRRETGELFF.

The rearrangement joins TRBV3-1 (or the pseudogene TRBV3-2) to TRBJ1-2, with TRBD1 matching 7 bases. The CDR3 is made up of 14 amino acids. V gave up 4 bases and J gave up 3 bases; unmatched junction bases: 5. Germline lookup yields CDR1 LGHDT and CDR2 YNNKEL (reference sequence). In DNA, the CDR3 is TGTGCCAGCAGCCGGGACAGCCGCTACTATGGCTACACCTTC. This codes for CASSRDSRYYGYTF.

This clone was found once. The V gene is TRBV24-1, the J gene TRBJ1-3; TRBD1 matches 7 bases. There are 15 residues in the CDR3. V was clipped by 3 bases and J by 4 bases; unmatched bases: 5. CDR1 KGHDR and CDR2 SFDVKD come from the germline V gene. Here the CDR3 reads CATSDTGEAGNTIYF. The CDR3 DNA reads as TGTGCCACCAGTGATACAGGGGAAGCAGGAAACACCATATATTTT.

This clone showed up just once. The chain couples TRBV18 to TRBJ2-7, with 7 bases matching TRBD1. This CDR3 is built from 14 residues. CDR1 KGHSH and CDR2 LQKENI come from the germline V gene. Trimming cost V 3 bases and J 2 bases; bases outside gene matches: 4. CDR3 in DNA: TGTGCCAGCTCACCGGGGGACAGCGCCTACGAGCAGTACTTC. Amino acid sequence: CASSPGDSAYEQYF.